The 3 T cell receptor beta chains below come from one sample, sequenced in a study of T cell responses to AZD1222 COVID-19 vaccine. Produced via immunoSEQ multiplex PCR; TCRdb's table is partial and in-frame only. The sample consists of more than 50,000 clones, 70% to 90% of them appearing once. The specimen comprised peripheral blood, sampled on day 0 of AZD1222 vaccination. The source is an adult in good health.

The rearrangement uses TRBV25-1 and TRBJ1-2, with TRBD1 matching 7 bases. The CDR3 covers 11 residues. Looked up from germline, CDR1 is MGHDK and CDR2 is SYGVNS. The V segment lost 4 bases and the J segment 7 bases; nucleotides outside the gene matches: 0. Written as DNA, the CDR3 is TGTGCCAGCAGTGGGGACAGTGGCTACACCTTC. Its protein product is CASSGDSGYTF.

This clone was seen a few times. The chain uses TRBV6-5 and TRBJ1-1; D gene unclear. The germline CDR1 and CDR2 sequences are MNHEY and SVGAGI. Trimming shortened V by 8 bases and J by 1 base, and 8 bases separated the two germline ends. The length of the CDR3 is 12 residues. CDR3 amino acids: CASQTGNTEAFF. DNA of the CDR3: TGTGCCAGCCAGACGGGGAACACTGAAGCTTTCTTT.

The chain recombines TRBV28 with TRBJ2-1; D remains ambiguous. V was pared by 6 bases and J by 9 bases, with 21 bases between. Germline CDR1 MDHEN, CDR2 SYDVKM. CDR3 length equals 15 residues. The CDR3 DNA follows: TGTGCCAGCAGCCGCCCGAGCATGGGATTGAGTGAGCAGTTCTTC. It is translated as CASSRPSMGLSEQFF.